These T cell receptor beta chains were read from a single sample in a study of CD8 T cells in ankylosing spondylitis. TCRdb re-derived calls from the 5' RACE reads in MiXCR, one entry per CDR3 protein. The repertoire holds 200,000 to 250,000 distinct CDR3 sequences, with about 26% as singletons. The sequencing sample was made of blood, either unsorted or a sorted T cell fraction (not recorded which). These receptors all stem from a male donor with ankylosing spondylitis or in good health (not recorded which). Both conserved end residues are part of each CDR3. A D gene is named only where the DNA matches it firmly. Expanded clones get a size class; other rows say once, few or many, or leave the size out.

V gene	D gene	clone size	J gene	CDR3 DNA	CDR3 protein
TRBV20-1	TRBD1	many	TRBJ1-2	TGCAGTGCTCCTAAATTCAGGGACAGGGGCTATGGCTACACCTTC	CSAPKFRDRGYGYTF
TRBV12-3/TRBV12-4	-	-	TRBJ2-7	TGTGCCAGCAGTTCCCCCTGGGAGCAGTACTTC	CASSSPWEQYF
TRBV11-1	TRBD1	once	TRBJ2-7	TGTGCCAGCAGCTTGCGATCCGGGACAGGTGACGACGAGCAGTACTTC	CASSLRSGTGDDEQYF
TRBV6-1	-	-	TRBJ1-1	TGTGCCAGCAGTGAATCTGGGGCGAGGAACACTGAAGCTTTCTTT	CASSESGARNTEAFF
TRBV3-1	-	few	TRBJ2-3	TGTGCCAGCAGCTCCCGCGTGGGAATTTTAGATACGCAGTATTTT	CASSSRVGILDTQYF
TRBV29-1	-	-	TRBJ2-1	TGCAGCGCCATGTTGAGTCGGGGTTACAATGAGCAGTTCTTC	CSAMLSRGYNEQFF
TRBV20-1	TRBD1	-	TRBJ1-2	TGCAGTACAGGGGAATCGAACTATGGCTACACCTTC	CSTGESNYGYTF
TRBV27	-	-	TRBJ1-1	TGTGCCAGCAGTCCGCGCCTGGTGACGAACACTGAAGCTTTCTTT	CASSPRLVTNTEAFF
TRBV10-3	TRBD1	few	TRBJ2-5	TGTGCCATCGGGGGGACAGGAAAGGGGGAGACCCAGTACTTC	CAIGGTGKGETQYF
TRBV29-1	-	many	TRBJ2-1	TGCAGCACTACCCAGGGGCTAACCTACAATGAGCAGTTCTTC	CSTTQGLTYNEQFF
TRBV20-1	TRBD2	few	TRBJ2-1	TGCAGTGGGATAAGGACTAGCGGGATCAATGAGCAGTTCTTC	CSGIRTSGINEQFF
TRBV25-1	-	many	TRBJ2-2	TGTGCCAGCAGTCCCCGACAGAACACCGGGGAGCTGTTTTTT	CASSPRQNTGELFF
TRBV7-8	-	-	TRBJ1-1	TGTGCCAGCAGCCGCAACCATCCCGGCGCTGAAGCTTTCTTT	CASSRNHPGAEAFF
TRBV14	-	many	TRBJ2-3	TGTGCCAGCAGCCAGTCGGATACGCAGTATTTT	CASSQSDTQYF
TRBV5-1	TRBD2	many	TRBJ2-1	TGCGCCAGCAGCTTGGCGGGAGGGAGGGGGAATGAGCAGTTCTTC	CASSLAGGRGNEQFF
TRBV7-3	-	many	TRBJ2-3	TGTGCCAGCAGCTTAAGCCAGGGAGATACGCAGTATTTT	CASSLSQGDTQYF
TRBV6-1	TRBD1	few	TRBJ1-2	TGTGCCAGCAGCATTGACAGGGGGCGAGGCGGCTACACCTTC	CASSIDRGRGGYTF
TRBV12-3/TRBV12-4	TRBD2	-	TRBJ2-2	TGTGCCTGCAGTTCACCGGGACTAGCGGGAGCCTTCTCCGGGGAGCTGTTTTTT	CACSSPGLAGAFSGELFF
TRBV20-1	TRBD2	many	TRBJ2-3	TGCAGTGCTAGGGGACTACCGGTAGATACGCAGTATTTT	CSARGLPVDTQYF
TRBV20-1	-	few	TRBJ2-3	TGCAGTGCTAGGGACTCTGGACCATCAGATACGCAGTATTTT	CSARDSGPSDTQYF
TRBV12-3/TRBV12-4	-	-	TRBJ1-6	TGTGCCAGCAGCCAAGCGACTTCACCCCTCCACTTT	CASSQATSPLHF
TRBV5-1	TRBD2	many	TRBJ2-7	TGCGCCAGCAGCTCCGGGAGCCTAGCGGGAGTTGAGCAGTACTTC	CASSSGSLAGVEQYF
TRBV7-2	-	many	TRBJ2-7	TGTGCCAGCAGCTTAGGGCCTAGCGACAAGTACGAGCAGTACTTC	CASSLGPSDKYEQYF
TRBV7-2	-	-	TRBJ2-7	TGTGCCAGCAGCTTACTGGCGGGACAGAGCTCCTACGAGCAGTACTTC	CASSLLAGQSSYEQYF
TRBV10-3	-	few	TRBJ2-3	TGTGCCATCAGTGTACGAGACAGCACAGATACGCAGTATTTT	CAISVRDSTDTQYF
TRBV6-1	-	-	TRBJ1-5	TGTGCCAGCAGCCGAGGGAGGGCAGACAATCAGCCCCAGCATTTT	CASSRGRADNQPQHF
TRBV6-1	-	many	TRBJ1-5	TGTGCCAGCAGTCCTGACGGGGGCAATCAGCCCCAGCATTTT	CASSPDGGNQPQHF
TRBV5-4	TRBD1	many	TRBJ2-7	TGTGCCAGCAGACCTGACAGGGCCAGTACCTACGAGCAGTACTTC	CASRPDRASTYEQYF
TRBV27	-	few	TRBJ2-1	TGTGCCAGCAGGCCTCCCCCGTCCGCCTACAATGAGCAGTTCTTC	CASRPPPSAYNEQFF
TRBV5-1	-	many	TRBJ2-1	TGCGCCAGCAGCCGGAACAGGGCGGACAATGAGCAGTTCTTC	CASSRNRADNEQFF
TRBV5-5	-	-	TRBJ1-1	TGTGCCAGCAGCTGGGGGGCAGGGCAGAACACTGAAGCTTTCTTT	CASSWGAGQNTEAFF
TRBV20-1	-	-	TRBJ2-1	TGCAGTGCTAACCGGGACTCTACCTACAATGAGCAGTTCTTC	CSANRDSTYNEQFF
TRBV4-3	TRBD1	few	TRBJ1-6	TGCGCCAGCAGCCAAGAGGCCAGACAGGGGGGTAGCTCCTATAATTCACCCCTCCACTTT	CASSQEARQGGSSYNSPLHF
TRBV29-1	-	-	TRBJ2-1	TGCAGCGTTTCTAGAGATGAGCAGTTCTTC	CSVSRDEQFF
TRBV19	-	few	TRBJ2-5	TGTGCCAGTAGTATTCGGGCAGGCCCCGGTGGGGAGACCCAGTACTTC	CASSIRAGPGGETQYF
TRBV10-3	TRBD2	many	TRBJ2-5	TGTGCCATCAGTGCCGAGATAGCGGGAGGGCGGGAGACCCAGTACTTC	CAISAEIAGGRETQYF
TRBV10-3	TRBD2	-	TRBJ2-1	TGTGCCATCAGTAGCGGGACCTACAATGAGCAGTTCTTC	CAISSGTYNEQFF
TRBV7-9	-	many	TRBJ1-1	TGTGCCAGCAGCCCAACCCTTGAGGGGTCTGCTTTCTTT	CASSPTLEGSAFF
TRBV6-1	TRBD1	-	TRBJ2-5	TGTGCCAGCAGTGCGCCGAGGGGGCCCTCGAGGGAGACCCAGTACTTC	CASSAPRGPSRETQYF
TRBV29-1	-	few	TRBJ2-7	TGCAGCGCCGCCCGGGACGGTTCCTACGAGCAGTACTTC	CSAARDGSYEQYF
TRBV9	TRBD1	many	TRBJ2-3	TGTGCCAGCAGCGAGTGGGACAGGGATAGCACAGATACGCAGTATTTT	CASSEWDRDSTDTQYF
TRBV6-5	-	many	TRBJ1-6	TGTGCCAGCAGTTCCCCCGGGGGGTCACCCCTCCACTTT	CASSSPGGSPLHF
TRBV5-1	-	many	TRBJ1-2	TGCGCCAGCAGCTTGACAGGGATCGACTATGGCTACACCTTC	CASSLTGIDYGYTF
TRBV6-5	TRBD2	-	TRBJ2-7	TGTGCCAGCAGTTACATGCGGGAGGGCCCCTACGAGCAGTACTTC	CASSYMREGPYEQYF
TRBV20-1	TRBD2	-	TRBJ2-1	TGCAGTGCTAGAGGGACACGGACTAGCGGGAGATATAATGAGCAGTTCTTC	CSARGTRTSGRYNEQFF
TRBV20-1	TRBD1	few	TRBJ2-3	TGCAGTGCAAGGATTCCGGGACAGGGCCTAGATACGCAGTATTTT	CSARIPGQGLDTQYF
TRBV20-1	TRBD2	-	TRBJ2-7	TGCAGTGCTAGACCGACTAGCGGGAGAGACGAGCAGTACTTC	CSARPTSGRDEQYF
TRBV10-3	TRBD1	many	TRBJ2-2	TGTGCCATCAGGGATACAGGGGGCTCCGGGGAGCTGTTTTTT	CAIRDTGGSGELFF
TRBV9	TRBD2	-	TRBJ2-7	TGTGCCAGCAGCGTAAGGGCGGGAGATGACGAGCAGTACTTC	CASSVRAGDDEQYF
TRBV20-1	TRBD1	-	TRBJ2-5	TGCAGTACGGGACAGGGGTACCAAGAGACCCAGTACTTC	CSTGQGYQETQYF
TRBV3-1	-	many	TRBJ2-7	TGTGCCAGCAGCACCCCCTACGAGCAGTACTTC	CASSTPYEQYF
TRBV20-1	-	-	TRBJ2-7	TGCAGTGCCCCACGACCGGGCTCCTACGAGCAGTACTTC	CSAPRPGSYEQYF
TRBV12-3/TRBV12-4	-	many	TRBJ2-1	TGTGCCAGCATCCTCCCCTTCGGGAACTCCTACAATGAGCAGTTCTTC	CASILPFGNSYNEQFF
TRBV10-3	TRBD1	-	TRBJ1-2	TGTGCCATTGGGACAGGGCTCGAAGGCTACACCTTC	CAIGTGLEGYTF
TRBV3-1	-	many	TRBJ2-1	TGTGCCAGCAGCCATGGAGCAGGGACAGGGAGCGGGAGTATCAATGAGCAGTTCTTC	CASSHGAGTGSGSINEQFF
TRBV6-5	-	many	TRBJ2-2	TGTGCCAGCAGTTACTACCCCCGACAGATCACCGGGGAGCTGTTTTTT	CASSYYPRQITGELFF
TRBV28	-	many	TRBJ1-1	TGTGCCAGCAGTTTAACGCAGAGTCCCATTCTAACCTTT	CASSLTQSPILTF
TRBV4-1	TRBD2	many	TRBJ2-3	TGCGCCAGCAGCCAGCAGGCGGGACTAGCGCCAGATACGCAGTATTTT	CASSQQAGLAPDTQYF
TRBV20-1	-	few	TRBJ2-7	TGCAGTGCTAGGAGGGCTAGCGTCTACGAGCAGTACTTC	CSARRASVYEQYF